What follows are 18 T cell receptor beta chains derived from one specimen sequenced in a study of regulatory T cells in long-lasting Graves disease. In building TCR beta libraries, iRepertoire HTBI primers were used together with Arm-PCR of CDR3 regions. Each CDR3 protein gets one entry after TCRdb re-called the multiplex PCR reads with MiXCR. The sample records hundreds of thousands of distinct CDR3 sequences, about 20% being singletons. The time point: newly diagnosed GD, antithyroid drugs for less than 3 months. From PBMCs, RNA was extracted and then used to make the TCR library. The starting material was peripheral blood mononuclear cells (PBMCs), obtained at new diagnosis, from a patient treated with antithyroid drugs. All receptors derive from a female donor with Graves disease.

J is TRBJ2-3 and V is TRBV5-1; 9 positions match TRBD1. Germline V CDR1 and CDR2: SGHRS, YFSETQ. The CDR3 loop spans 16 amino acids. Trimming at V came to 6 bases and at J to 6 bases, leaving 14 bases not matched to a gene. The CDR3 here is CASKPAGTGFSDTQYF. The CDR3 DNA follows: TGCGCCAGCAAACCAGCCGGGACAGGGTTTTCCGATACGCAGTATTTT.

This clonotype was counted ten times or more. The V and J genes are TRBV12-3 or TRBV12-4 and TRBJ2-7; 7 bases are shared with TRBD2. Losses at the gene ends were 3 bases for V and 4 bases for J; bases not matched to a gene: 6. The CDR3 loop spans 14 amino acids. CDR3 sequence reads: CASSFGPSGYEQYF. In DNA form, the CDR3 reads TGTGCCAGCAGTTTCGGGCCTAGCGGTTACGAGCAGTACTTC.

V gene TRBV20-1 combines with J gene TRBJ1-2, with unresolved D. Trimming removed 3 bases from V and 4 bases from J, with 12 bases in between. The CDR3 loop spans 13 amino acids. The germline gives CDR1 DFQATT, CDR2 SNEGSKA (reference sequence). The CDR3 sequence is CSARTSKGYGYTF. The CDR3 DNA is TGCAGTGCTAGGACCTCGAAAGGCTATGGCTACACCTTC.

This clonotype has a count of ten or more. This chain joins TRBV28 and TRBJ2-7, with TRBD2 identical over 12 bases. The J segment lost 5 bases and the V segment lost 3 bases, leaving 2 bases of the junction unmatched. From germline, CDR1 is MDHEN and CDR2 SYDVKM. This CDR3 comprises 14 residues. CDR3 region: CASSLRLAGDEQYF. The CDR3 nucleotides read TGTGCCAGCAGTTTGAGACTAGCGGGAGACGAGCAGTACTTC.

In its sample, this clonotype was seen many times. The V gene is TRBV19, the J gene TRBJ1-1; D call uncertain. Germline V lookup: CDR1 LNHDA, CDR2 SQIVND (reference sequence). V gave up 7 bases and J gave up 7 bases, with 22 bases separating them. This CDR3 comprises 15 residues. The CDR3 DNA sequence: TGTGCCAGTATGAAATTCGACTGGCAGCTTAATGAAGCTTTCTTT. Amino acid sequence: CASMKFDWQLNEAFF.

Concerning this clonotype itself: A much bigger clone sits one base away, suggesting this may be a read error. The genes are TRBV6-1 and TRBJ1-1; D gene unclear. The CDR3 is 12 residues long. The germline V gene encodes CDR1 MNHNS and CDR2 SASEGT. The chain's CDR3 is CANSEVSPAAFF. CDR3 coding DNA: TGTGCCAACAGTGAGGTCAGCCCAGCAGCTTTCTTT.

Remarks on this clonotype: It may be a read error: a sequence one base away is much more abundant. The CDR3 loop is CAGLAPLNTEAFF. The CDR3 bases are TGTGCCGGCCTTGCCCCACTGAACACTGAAGCTTTCTTT. The chain links TRBV27 to TRBJ1-1; no clear D gene. CDR1 MNHEY and CDR2 SMNVEV come from the germline V gene (reference sequence). The CDR3 has 13 residues. V was shortened by 11 bases and J by 0 bases, with 13 bases between the two germline ends.

There are many counts of this clonotype. The rearrangement joins TRBV5-4 to TRBJ2-5; D is unresolved. Germline values: CDR1 SGHNT, CDR2 YYREEE (reference sequence). Trimming pared 0 bases from V and 3 bases from J, leaving 12 bases between. This CDR3 region has 15 residues. The DNA of the CDR3 is TGTGCCAGCAGCTTGGCCGGCACAGCAAAAGAGACCCAGTACTTC. It codes for CASSLAGTAKETQYF.

This clonotype came up a few times. A much bigger clone sits one base away, suggesting this may be a read error. The J gene is TRBJ2-3, the V gene TRBV9, with D unclear. V lost 1 base to trimming and J lost 2 bases, with 20 bases between them. The CDR3 extends over 18 amino acids. CDR1 is SGDLS and CDR2 is YYNGEE in the germline V gene. The CDR3, as DNA: TGTGCCAGCAGCGTACCCCGCCTGTTGGACGGAGACACAGATACGCAGTATTTT. Encoded protein: CASSVPRLLDGDTDTQYF.

This clonotype was observed many times. The genes are TRBV6-2 or TRBV6-3 and TRBJ1-1; 10 bases align to TRBD1. The CDR3 extends over 13 amino acids. The V segment lost 5 bases and the J segment 8 bases; nucleotides outside the gene matches: 5. Germline values: CDR1 MNHEY, CDR2 SVGEGT. CDR3 amino acids: CASSTGQGEEAFF. CDR3 bases: TGTGCCAGCAGTACCGGACAGGGGGAGGAAGCTTTCTTT.

This clonotype appeared many times. The chain employs TRBV6-1 and TRBJ2-5, with TRBD2 matching over 7 bases. The germline V gene encodes CDR1 MNHNS and CDR2 SASEGT. The CDR3 runs to 15 residues. The J segment lost 5 bases and the V segment lost 7 bases, leaving 13 bases of the junction unmatched. Here the CDR3 reads CASKRLADGWETQYF. CDR3 bases: TGTGCCAGCAAAAGGCTAGCGGACGGGTGGGAGACCCAGTACTTC.

This clonotype was counted a few times. The chain couples TRBV6-1 to TRBJ1-5; D is perhaps TRBD1 (5 bases). The CDR3 contains 14 residues. Between the trimmed V and J ends, which lost 2 bases and 6 bases, there was a span of 11 bases. Germline-derived CDR1 and CDR2 are MNHNS and SASEGT. Written as DNA, the CDR3 is TGTGCCAGCAGTGAACAGTGGGGCGGTCAGCCCCAGCATTTT. It specifies CASSEQWGGQPQHF.

The table lists this clonotype with many counts. This chain links TRBV12-5 with TRBJ2-5; D remains unclear. This CDR3 comprises 13 residues. The V and J ends lost 3 bases and 7 bases respectively, with 12 bases between them. In germline, CDR1 is LGHNT, CDR2 FRNRAP. Written as DNA, the CDR3 is TGTGCTAGTGGTTTACTGGGTTCTGGGACCCAGTACTTC. Translated, it gives CASGLLGSGTQYF.

This clonotype has only a few counts. The rearrangement joins TRBV24-1 to TRBJ1-5; perhaps TRBD1 as D (6 bases). In germline, CDR1 is KGHDR, CDR2 SFDVKD. V was clipped by 9 bases and J by 7 bases, with 18 bases between them. This CDR3 has 14 residues. CDR3 residues: CATAPGVGNQPQHF. CDR3 coding DNA: TGTGCCACCGCCCCAGGGGTAGGGAACCAGCCCCAGCATTTT.

This clonotype was observed a few times. V and J are TRBV6-5 and TRBJ2-7, with D perhaps TRBD1 (6 bases). Germline-derived CDR1 and CDR2 are MNHEY and SVGAGI. V was cut by 0 bases and J by 1 base, with 13 bases left in between. The CDR3 has 16 amino acids. DNA for the CDR3: TGTGCCAGCAGTTACTCCTATTCGACAGGTTCCTACGAGCAGTACTTC. Encoded protein: CASSYSYSTGSYEQYF.

This clonotype showed up many times. CDR3 sequence: CASSQISRDRGYGYTF. CDR3 DNA: TGTGCCAGCAGCCAAATTAGCAGGGACCGGGGCTATGGCTACACCTTC. This chain joins TRBV16 and TRBJ1-2; tentative D call: TRBD1 (5 bases). Germline CDR1 is KGHSY and CDR2 is FQNENV. V lost 2 bases to trimming and J lost 4 bases, with 17 bases between them. The CDR3 spans 16 residues.

This clonotype was counted at least ten times. The chain couples TRBV10-3 to TRBJ2-7; a weak D match, TRBD2 (6 bases). CDR3 size: 14 residues. Trimming took 2 bases from V and 2 from J, leaving 10 bases between them. The V gene's germline CDR1 is ENHRY and CDR2 SYGVKD. In DNA form, the CDR3 reads TGTGCCATCAGTGAGGGGGACTTCCCCTACGAGCAGTACTTC. Protein sequence: CAISEGDFPYEQYF.

This clonotype was counted a few times. The V gene is TRBV6-2 or TRBV6-3, the J gene TRBJ2-3, with D perhaps given as TRBD1 or TRBD2 (6 bases each). Per the germline V gene, CDR1 is MNHEY and CDR2 is SVGEGT. With 4 bases removed from V and 2 bases from J, the gap between germline ends came to 19 bases. CDR3 size: 17 residues. CDR3 bases: TGTGCCAGCAGTTCTGTCGATGGGGGGCGGGTCACAGATACGCAGTATTTT. Encoded protein: CASSSVDGGRVTDTQYF.